This TCR beta chain came from a study of a mutant IDH1 vaccine in newly diagnosed glioma. The overall study: Treated patients showed a male proportion of approximately 62%, a female proportion of around 38%, and a mean age of around 40 years. Antecedent treatment encompassed radiotherapy, temozolomide, or their combination; the majority received both.

Trimming cost V 4 bases and J 0 bases, with 10 bases left between them. Germline V CDR1 and CDR2: SGHRS, YFSETQ. This CDR3 has 14 residues. Described time point: baseline, week 1 (first vaccination visit). Treatment specified: pre-vaccination baseline after standard-of-care therapy. Produced via immunoSEQ multiplex PCR; TCRdb's table is partial and in-frame only. The sample lists 65,000 to 70,000 clones; about 86% were seen once. V gene TRBV5-1 combines with J gene TRBJ1-1; D is unresolved. This clonotype originated in a man aged 25-40 years with glioma. The sequencing used PBMCs, collected from a glioma patient treated with radiotherapy, temozolomide or both. As DNA, the CDR3 is TGCGCCAGCAGCGCCTCCGCAGTGAACACTGAAGCTTTCTTT. Translated, it gives CASSASAVNTEAFF.